These 23 T cell receptor beta chains were sequenced from one sample in a study of OX40 agonist ivuxolimab in advanced cancers. Clones were read by immunoSEQ multiplex PCR, and TCRdb kept only the in-frame ones, dropping some. The sample records 55,000 to 90,000 clones, approximately 80% being singletons. Sequencing used CD4+ or CD8+ T cells sorted from blood, obtained in a trial of the OX40 agonist ivuxolimab. Receptors were obtained from an adult with an advanced solid tumor such as melanoma, head and neck, liver or kidney cancer.

The V call is TRBV7-8, the J call TRBJ1-5, with 10 bases fitting TRBD1. This CDR3 comprises 17 residues. The germline CDR1 and CDR2 sequences are SGHVS and FQNEAQ. J was trimmed by 4 bases and V by 4 bases; bases with no gene match: 10. The CDR3 spells CASSSYPGQGKNQPQHF. CDR3 nucleotide sequence: TGTGCCAGCAGCTCCTACCCGGGACAGGGGAAGAATCAGCCCCAGCATTTT. Based on the CDR3 plus reference TRBV7-8 and TRBJ1-5, the full variable domain is GAGVSQSPRYKVAKRGQDVALRCDPISGHVSLFWYQQALGQGPEFLTYFQNEAQLDKSGLPSDRFFAERPEGSVSTLKIQRTQQEDSAVYLCASSSYPGQGKNQPQHFGDGTRLSIL.

The chain couples TRBV11-2 to TRBJ2-7, with a weak D call TRBD1 (5 bases). The germline gives CDR1 SGHAT, CDR2 FQNNGV. This CDR3 has 14 residues. The V end was cut by 0 bases, the J end by 4 bases, with 10 bases between. Here the CDR3 reads CASSLERTTYEQYF. The DNA for the CDR3 is TGTGCCAGCAGCTTAGAGCGGACAACTTACGAGCAGTACTTC.

This rearrangement joins TRBV27 to TRBJ2-3; TRBD2 matches at 9 bases. V trimming: 4 bases; J trimming: 0 bases; junction bases outside the gene matches: 2. Germline lookup yields CDR1 MNHEY and CDR2 SMNVEV (reference sequence). CDR3 size: 15 residues. CDR3 sequence: CASSSSGASTDTQYF. The DNA for the CDR3 is TGTGCCAGCAGTTCTAGCGGGGCTAGCACAGATACGCAGTATTTT.

The V call is TRBV5-1, the J call TRBJ2-1; 8 nucleotides align to TRBD2. Germline assignment: CDR1 SGHRS and CDR2 YFSETQ. This CDR3 spans 15 amino acids. Losses at the gene ends were 1 base for V and 9 bases for J; bases not matched to a gene: 9. CDR3 coding DNA: TGCGCCAGCAGCTTGTCCAGCGGGGGATATTCTGAGCAGTTCTTC. Translation gives CASSLSSGGYSEQFF.

The V call is TRBV5-1, the J call TRBJ1-6, with TRBD1 as a possible D gene (5 bases). Deletions cut 0 bases from V and 5 bases from J, with 18 bases between. Germline loops: CDR1 SGHRS, CDR2 YFSETQ. This CDR3 contains 18 residues. DNA of the CDR3: TGCGCCAGCAGCTTGGGGGGTGGGGCTCGAAGGGATAATTCACCCCTCCACTTT. It encodes CASSLGGGARRDNSPLHF.

This clone was recorded only once. The CDR3 here is CASSLGTGTPLHF. The CDR3 region has the DNA TGTGCCAGCAGCTTAGGGACAGGGACACCCCTCCACTTT. This chain connects TRBV7-2 to TRBJ1-6; TRBD1 matches at 8 bases. The germline gives CDR1 SGHTA, CDR2 FQGNSA. This CDR3 region has 13 residues. Trimming cost V 1 base and J 11 bases; bases outside gene matches: 1. The complete variable domain, with remaining parts taken from reference TRBV7-2 and TRBJ1-6, reads GAGVSQSPSNKVTEKGKDVELRCDPISGHTALYWYRQSLGQGLEFLIYFQGNSAPDKSGLPSDRFSAERTGGSVSTLTIQRTQQEDSAVYLCASSLGTGTPLHFGNGTRLTVT.

CDR3: CASSWAGDQETQYF. For the CDR3, the DNA is TGCGCCAGCAGCTGGGCGGGAGACCAAGAGACCCAGTACTTC. The J gene is TRBJ2-5, the V gene TRBV5-1; TRBD2 aligns across 7 bases. There are 14 residues in the CDR3. Germline V lookup: CDR1 SGHRS, CDR2 YFSETQ. The trim removed 3 bases at V and 0 bases at J, leaving 2 bases unmatched.

This clone was counted a single time. The chain links TRBV11-2 to TRBJ2-3; D perhaps matches TRBD1 (6 bases). CDR3 length equals 17 residues. Germline CDR1 and CDR2: SGHAT and FQNNGV. The V gene lost 4 bases and the J gene lost 2 bases, with 19 bases spanning the gap. This CDR3 is CASSSRATTGPTDTQYF. The CDR3 DNA follows: TGTGCCAGCAGCTCACGAGCAACGACAGGCCCCACAGATACGCAGTATTTT.

In its sample, this clone was seen once. This chain joins TRBV7-9 and TRBJ2-7; no clear D gene. Per germline, CDR1 SEHNR and CDR2 FQNEAQ (reference sequence). The CDR3 loop spans 15 amino acids. V was clipped by 3 bases and J by 1 base, with 13 bases between them. The CDR3 is CASSFPGSSSYEQYF. CDR3 DNA: TGTGCCAGCAGCTTCCCTGGGTCGAGTTCCTACGAGCAGTACTTC. Together with reference TRBV7-9 and TRBJ2-7, the CDR3 gives the full variable domain: DTGVSQNPRHKITKRGQNVTFRCDPISEHNRLYWYRQTLGQGPEFLTYFQNEAQLEKSRLLSDRFSAERPKGSFSTLEIQRTEQGDSAMYLCASSFPGSSSYEQYFGPGTRLTVT.

This chain connects TRBV4-2 to TRBJ2-5; unclear D gene. The CDR3 is 15 residues long. Trimming cost V 2 bases and J 5 bases, with 15 bases left between them. Per the germline V gene, CDR1 is LGHNA and CDR2 is YNFKEQ. The CDR3 bases are TGTGCCAGCAGCCAATCAGAGGATTCCTCGGAGACCCAGTACTTC. This gives the protein CASSQSEDSSETQYF.

The genes are TRBV9 and TRBJ2-3, with TRBD1 as a possible D gene (6 bases). Germline CDR1 is SGDLS and CDR2 is YYNGEE. This CDR3 spans 16 amino acids. The V end lost 1 base, the J end lost 4 bases, and 16 bases lay between the germline ends. The DNA of the CDR3 is TGTGCCAGCAGCGTACGGACAGTCTTATTTCCAGATACGCAGTATTTT. It yields the protein CASSVRTVLFPDTQYF.

V gene TRBV7-8 combines with J gene TRBJ1-5; 9 bases agree with TRBD1. The CDR3 loop spans 16 amino acids. Trimming at V came to 3 bases and at J to 7 bases, leaving 10 bases not matched to a gene. Germline CDR1 reads SGHVS; CDR2 reads FQNEAQ. The CDR3 nucleotides read TGTGCCAGCAGCTTCGATGGGGGACAGGGACGCCAGCCCCAGCATTTT. It translates to CASSFDGGQGRQPQHF.

This chain joins TRBV5-1 and TRBJ2-4, with 8 bases fitting TRBD1. Germline trimming cut 4 bases from V and 8 bases from J; bases unmatched to any gene: 8. The CDR3 is 14 residues long. The germline V gene has CDR1 SGHRS and CDR2 YFSETQ. CDR3 DNA: TGCGCCAGCAGCCTAGGACAGGGAAAGGACATTCAGTACTTC. It is translated as CASSLGQGKDIQYF.

This clone was detected only a few times. The chain uses TRBV29-1 and TRBJ1-1, with a possible D match to TRBD1 (5 bases). The germline CDR1 and CDR2 sequences are SQVTM and ANQGSEA. The CDR3 has 12 amino acids. CDR3 region: CTAGLQNTEAFF. CDR3 nucleotides: TGCACCGCAGGGCTTCAGAACACTGAAGCTTTCTTT. Variable domain in full (rest from reference TRBV29-1 and TRBJ1-1): SAVISQKPSRDICQRGTSLTIQCQVDSQVTMMFWYRQQPGQSLTLIATANQGSEATYESGFVIDKFPISRPNLTFSTLTVSNMSPEDSSIYLCTAGLQNTEAFFGQGTRLTVV.

The chain recombines TRBV6-6 with TRBJ1-1; D unclear. Looked up from germline, CDR1 is MNHNY and CDR2 is SVGAGI (reference sequence). CDR3 size: 14 residues. Trimming removed 0 bases at V and 1 base at J, with 6 bases between. The CDR3 bases are TGTGCCAGCAGTTACTCTTGGGGGAACACTGAAGCTTTCTTT. This sequence encodes CASSYSWGNTEAFF.

The gene calls are TRBV30 and TRBJ2-1; 9 bases map to TRBD2. The germline CDR1 and CDR2 sequences are GTSNPN and SVGIG (reference sequence). V gave up 1 base and J gave up 4 bases; unmatched junction bases: 14. The CDR3 is 18 residues long. The DNA of the CDR3 is TGTGCCTGGAGTGGCCCGGGCGGGGGGGCATTTTTTTACAATGAGCAGTTCTTC. Protein product: CAWSGPGGGAFFYNEQFF.

This rearrangement joins TRBV4-1 to TRBJ2-7; no reliable D call. The V and J ends lost 3 bases and 4 bases respectively, with 19 bases between them. Germline V gene sequence: CDR1 MGHRA, CDR2 YSYEKL. The CDR3 totals 16 residues. CDR3 residues: CASSHPGPFNPYEQYF. DNA of the CDR3: TGCGCCAGCAGCCATCCGGGCCCTTTCAACCCTTACGAGCAGTACTTC.

J is TRBJ1-2 and V is TRBV7-2; D is ambiguous. Germline assignment: CDR1 SGHTA and CDR2 FQGNSA. This CDR3 is 14 amino acids long. V was shortened by 4 bases and J by 7 bases, with 16 bases between the two germline ends. The CDR3 spells CASSSRAKESGYTF. CDR3 in DNA: TGTGCCAGCAGCTCCCGGGCCAAGGAGTCTGGCTACACCTTC.

The genes are TRBV18 and TRBJ2-1, with D maybe TRBD1 (5 bases). The CDR3 totals 14 residues. The germline V gene encodes CDR1 KGHSH and CDR2 LQKENI. Trimming cost V 4 bases and J 12 bases, with 19 bases left between them. CDR3 DNA sequence: TGTGCCAGCTCACGAGATAGGCAGAAGACAGTGCAGTTCTTC. Its translation: CASSRDRQKTVQFF. The whole variable domain, filled in from reference TRBV18 and TRBJ2-1, reads NAGVMQNPRHLVRRRGQEARLRCSPMKGHSHVYWYRQLPEEGLKFMVYLQKENIIDESGMPKERFSAEFPKEGPSILRIQQVVRGDSAAYFCASSRDRQKTVQFFGPGTRLTVL.

The chain carries TRBV30 and TRBJ1-3; D is undetermined. Trimming pared 0 bases from V and 2 bases from J, leaving 8 bases between. CDR3 length: 14 amino acids. CDR1 and CDR2 from the germline V gene are GTSNPN and SVGIG (reference sequence). The CDR3 DNA reads TGTGCCTGGAGTGTGCAGGTAGCTGGAAACACCATATATTTT. Translating it yields CAWSVQVAGNTIYF. The whole variable domain, remainder taken from reference TRBV30 and TRBJ1-3, is SQTIHQWPATLVQPVGSPLSLECTVEGTSNPNLYWYRQAAGRGLQLLFYSVGIGQISSEVPQNLSASRPQDRQFILSSKKLLLSDSGFYLCAWSVQVAGNTIYFGEGSWLTVV.

This clone was detected only once. The chain's CDR3 is CASSIDNASGYTF. CDR3 nucleotides: TGTGCCAGTAGTATAGACAACGCGTCTGGCTACACCTTC. The chain couples TRBV19 to TRBJ1-2; no clear D gene. V was clipped by 0 bases and J by 7 bases, with 9 bases between them. The CDR3 loop spans 13 amino acids. Germline assignment: CDR1 LNHDA and CDR2 SQIVND (reference sequence). Combining the CDR3 with reference TRBV19 and TRBJ1-2 gives the whole variable domain DGGITQSPKYLFRKEGQNVTLSCEQNLNHDAMYWYRQDPGQGLRLIYYSQIVNDFQKGDIAEGYSVSREKKESFPLTVTSAQKNPTAFYLCASSIDNASGYTFGSGTRLTVV.

This sequence joins TRBV5-1 and TRBJ1-6; 9 bases map to TRBD1. Unmatched junction bases numbered 12, after V lost 1 base and J lost 7 bases. The germline gives CDR1 SGHRS, CDR2 YFSETQ. The CDR3 is made up of 18 amino acids. CDR3 residues: CASSLTIRQGDLNSPLHF. CDR3 nucleotide sequence: TGCGCCAGCAGCTTGACCATTCGACAGGGGGATTTAAATTCACCCCTCCACTTT.

This rearrangement joins TRBV7-2 to TRBJ1-2, with a possible D match to TRBD1 (6 bases). CDR3 length: 15 amino acids. V was trimmed by 3 bases and J by 5 bases, leaving 16 bases between them. Germline CDR1 is SGHTA and CDR2 is FQGNSA. CDR3 amino acids: CASSFPGRGIYGYTF. The CDR3 DNA reads TGTGCCAGCAGCTTCCCGGGCAGGGGAATTTATGGCTACACCTTC. Full variable domain (missing parts from reference TRBV7-2 and TRBJ1-2): GAGVSQSPSNKVTEKGKDVELRCDPISGHTALYWYRQSLGQGLEFLIYFQGNSAPDKSGLPSDRFSAERTGGSVSTLTIQRTQQEDSAVYLCASSFPGRGIYGYTFGSGTRLTVV.